This is a list of T cell receptor beta chains from one sample in a study of T cells in localized non-small cell lung cancer. TCRdb's table, derived via immunoSEQ multiplex PCR, lists solely in-frame clones and lacks some. This table has roughly 1,600 clones, approximately 40% appearing once. The material sequenced was lung tumor tissue, taken before any cancer treatment. The receptors originated from a woman aged 35 to 70 with stage I lung adenocarcinoma. Both conserved end residues are part of each CDR3. The D gene is left open where the match is weak. Size tells how often a clone was seen (once, few, many) or the class of an expanded clone, and some rows leave it out.

j_gene,d_gene,abundance,v_gene,CDR3nt,CDR3aa
TRBJ1-1,.,.,TRBV19,TGTGCCAGTAGTGCTGACAGGCGACGGAACACTGAAGCTTTCTTT,CASSADRRRNTEAFF
TRBJ1-1,.,.,TRBV29-1,TGCAGCGTTGAGGGGACGACCTACAGTGGTGTCACTGAAGCTTTCTTT,CSVEGTTYSGVTEAFF
TRBJ1-6,.,.,TRBV30,TGTGCCTGGAGTTCAGGGGCTGGACCCCTCCACTTT,CAWSSGAGPLHF
TRBJ2-5,TRBD1,few,TRBV6-8,TGTGCCAGCAGTTTCGCTCGGACAGGGGGCAGCCAGACTCAGTACTTC,CASSFARTGGSQTQYF
TRBJ1-2,.,.,TRBV12-5,TGTGCTAGTGGTTTGGTACCGGACTCACGAACTAACTATGGCTACACCTTC,CASGLVPDSRTNYGYTF
TRBJ1-5,.,medium-sized,TRBV11-3,TGTGCCAGCAGCTTAGATTCTGGGACACCGAATCAGCCCCAGCATTTT,CASSLDSGTPNQPQHF
TRBJ2-7,.,.,TRBV9,TGTGCCAGCAGTGTAGGGAGTGTGTACGAGCAGTACTTC,CASSVGSVYEQYF
TRBJ2-7,.,few,TRBV6-8,TGTGCCAGCAGTTACTCCGCCGGCTACGAGCAGTACTTC,CASSYSAGYEQYF
TRBJ1-1,.,large,TRBV11-3,TGTGCCAGCAGCCCCCTTGGGACACAGAACACTGAAGCTTTCTTT,CASSPLGTQNTEAFF
TRBJ1-1,.,medium-sized,TRBV7-2,TGTGCCAGCAGCTTAACAAGAATTTCGGAAGCTTTCTTT,CASSLTRISEAFF
TRBJ1-2,.,few,TRBV6-8,TGTGCTACCACCCTACAAGGGGCTCAGGGCTATGGCTACACCTTC,CATTLQGAQGYGYTF
TRBJ2-5,TRBD1,few,TRBV9,TGTGCCAGCAGCTTGGGCAGGGGGCAGGAGACCCAGTACTTC,CASSLGRGQETQYF
TRBJ1-4,.,few,TRBV6-8,TGTGCCAGCAGCGCAGCCCAAAATGAAAAACTGTTTTTT,CASSAAQNEKLFF
TRBJ1-3,.,.,TRBV10-1,TGCGCCACCCAGGAGAGCTCTGGAAACACCATATATTTT,CATQESSGNTIYF
TRBJ2-1,TRBD2,few,TRBV10-2,TGCGCCAGCAGTACTAGCGGGGGGTCCTACAATGAGCAGTTCTTC,CASSTSGGSYNEQFF
TRBJ1-1,.,few,TRBV6-8,TGTGCCATCTACGGCCGGGTAGCTGAAGCTTTCTTT,CAIYGRVAEAFF
TRBJ1-1,.,large,TRBV6-8,TGTGCCAGCAGCAAAGGACAGCTGAACACTGAAGCTTTCTTT,CASSKGQLNTEAFF
TRBJ1-2,.,.,TRBV1,TGCGCCAGCAGCCAAGGTCAACGGGGCTATGGCTACACCTTC,CASSQGQRGYGYTF
TRBJ2-7,TRBD1,few,TRBV12-5,TGTGCCAGCACCCCGCCGGGACAGGGAGACGAGCAGTACTTC,CASTPPGQGDEQYF
TRBJ2-1,TRBD2,.,TRBV18,TGTGCCAGCTCACTTAGCGGGGGGGCCTCTAATGAGCAGTTCTTC,CASSLSGGASNEQFF
TRBJ1-1,.,few,TRBV11-3,TGTGCCAGCAGTTCGTCGCAAGAACTCAGGGGTCCTGAAGCTTTCTTT,CASSSSQELRGPEAFF
TRBJ2-4,TRBD2,.,TRBV9,TGTGCCAGCGGTCTACTAGCGGGGCTGGGAAACATTCAGTACTTC,CASGLLAGLGNIQYF
TRBJ2-7,TRBD1,.,TRBV9,TGTGCCAGCAGCGGCCGGGACAGGGGGGCCGAGCAGTACTTC,CASSGRDRGAEQYF
TRBJ1-1,.,.,TRBV19,TGTGCCAGTAGTATAAGCGGGGACTCGAACACTGAAGCTTTCTTT,CASSISGDSNTEAFF
TRBJ2-2,.,.,TRBV2,TGTGCCAGCAGCACGGGACTCGGCGGGACCGGGGAGCTGTTTTTT,CASSTGLGGTGELFF
TRBJ2-5,.,.,TRBV6-8,TGTGCCAGCAGTTTTCGCCTTCAAGAGACCCAGTACTTC,CASSFRLQETQYF
TRBJ2-4,TRBD2,few,TRBV6-8,TGTGCCAGCGGGACTAGCGGGGTAAATCTGAATGACATTCAGTACTTC,CASGTSGVNLNDIQYF
TRBJ1-2,.,.,TRBV19,TGTGCCAGTAGTAAGACAGAGAACTATGGCTACACCTTC,CASSKTENYGYTF
TRBJ2-2,TRBD1,medium-sized,TRBV6-8,TGTGCCAGCAGCGAACAGGGGGCGCTCGGGGAGCTGTTTTTT,CASSEQGALGELFF
TRBJ2-6,.,hyperexpanded,TRBV14,TGTGCCAGCAGCCATAGGGAGTCTGGGGCCAACGTCCTGACTTTC,CASSHRESGANVLTF
TRBJ2-5,.,.,TRBV25-1,TGTGCCAGCAGTGCATCAGACACGGAGACCCAGTACTTC,CASSASDTETQYF
TRBJ2-1,.,.,TRBV14,TGTGCCAGCAGCCAAAATTTCGGGCCGGGGGCCCAGTTCTTC,CASSQNFGPGAQFF
TRBJ1-1,.,.,TRBV11-3,TGTGCCAGCAGCCCGCTGACAGAAGCATTCACTGAAGCTTTCTTT,CASSPLTEAFTEAFF
TRBJ1-5,.,.,TRBV30,TGTGCCTGGAGCAGGGCACACAATCAGCCCCAGCATTTT,CAWSRAHNQPQHF
TRBJ1-4,TRBD1,.,TRBV9,TGTGCCAGCAGGTGGACAGGAGTCCGTGAAAAACTGTTTTTT,CASRWTGVREKLFF
TRBJ2-7,TRBD1,.,TRBV6-8,TGTGCCAGCAGTGCGGGACAGGGTTCCTACGAGCAGTACTTC,CASSAGQGSYEQYF
TRBJ2-4,.,.,TRBV11-3,TGTGCCAGCAGCGTTTCCCGGGGGGCCAAAAACATTCAGTACTTC,CASSVSRGAKNIQYF
TRBJ2-3,TRBD2,.,TRBV29-1,TGCAGCGCTTCTCTAGCGGTCCCCGCAGATACGCAGTATTTT,CSASLAVPADTQYF
TRBJ1-4,TRBD1,.,TRBV7-7,TGTGCCAGCAGCTTCGGACAGGGCCCTAATGAAAAACTGTTTTTT,CASSFGQGPNEKLFF
TRBJ2-7,.,.,TRBV30,TGTGCCTGGAAGCCGGACCACTACGAGCAGTACTTC,CAWKPDHYEQYF
TRBJ1-1,.,few,TRBV6-8,TGTGCGACCCTCCCGTCGATGGGGGGCACTGAAGCTTTCTTT,CATLPSMGGTEAFF
TRBJ2-3,.,.,TRBV4-1,TGCGCCAGCAGCCAAGGGGGGGCTAGCACAGATACACAGTATTTT,CASSQGGASTDTQYF
TRBJ2-7,TRBD1,.,TRBV19,TGTGCCAGTAGTACGCGGACAGGGCCTTTCGACGAGCAGTACTTC,CASSTRTGPFDEQYF
TRBJ1-6,.,once,TRBV30,TGTGCCTGGAGACTAGACAGGTTTAATTCACCCCTCCACTTT,CAWRLDRFNSPLHF
TRBJ1-2,TRBD1,few,TRBV28,TGTGCCAGCAGTTTAGGGGGACAGGGCGGCTACACCTTC,CASSLGGQGGYTF
TRBJ1-1,.,few,TRBV6-8,TGTGCCACAAGAGCAGGGGATGGTGGCACTGAAGCTTTCTTT,CATRAGDGGTEAFF
TRBJ1-2,TRBD1,.,TRBV14,TGTGCCAGCAGTCGGGACAGGATGTATGGCTACACCTTC,CASSRDRMYGYTF